The entry below describes one T cell receptor (beta chain). Its antigen is currently unknown. Researchers ran the PCR with 60 Vbeta and 13 Jbeta primers. Method: immunoSEQ multiplex PCR; TCRdb's copy keeps in-frame clones and lacks some. The table shows roughly 100,000 clones, with around 75% occurring only once. This sample was taken from a study of cytomegalovirus exposure and HLA in healthy donors. Unrecorded immune exposure was likely among donors, who were nominally healthy when sampled. General study points: A list of approximately 150 TCR beta chains associated with cytomegalovirus was given. Later analysis associated a missense DCLRE1C variant with TCR beta V- and J-gene trimming.

CDR1 and CDR2 (germline): SGHTA, FQGNSA. The CDR3 is 15 residues long. J is TRBJ1-6 and V is TRBV7-2; the match to TRBD1 covers 8 bases. The TCR originated in a man in his thirties or forties in good health and CMV-seronegative. The material sequenced was PBMCs. The CDR3 DNA is TGTGCTTGTAGGCAGGGGGCAGGTAGGAATTCACCCCTCCACTTT. Translated: CACRQGAGRNSPLHF.